Below, one TCR beta chain is given with its context. The CDR3 length is 11 residues. The V gene's germline CDR1 is GTSNPN and CDR2 SVGIG (reference sequence). Deletions cut 0 bases from V and 6 bases from J, with 6 bases between. This entry comes from a study of CD8+ T cells in alopecia areata. cDNA reverse transcribed from extracted RNA served as the sequencing template. The protocol was immunoSEQ multiplex PCR, while the TCRdb copy is restricted to in-frame clones and leaves out a portion. The table has 180,000 or so clones, roughly 70% seen once; the top ten hold 10% to 12%. This rearrangement joins TRBV30 to TRBJ2-7; D remains unclear. The specimen comprised CD8+ T cells sorted from blood, sampled at week 0. The TCR comes from a human donor with alopecia areata. The CDR3 sequence is CAWSVLGEQYF. DNA of the CDR3: TGTGCCTGGAGTGTGCTGGGCGAGCAGTACTTC. Variable domain in full (rest from reference TRBV30 and TRBJ2-7): SQTIHQWPATLVQPVGSPLSLECTVEGTSNPNLYWYRQAAGRGLQLLFYSVGIGQISSEVPQNLSASRPQDRQFILSSKKLLLSDSGFYLCAWSVLGEQYFGPGTRLTVT.